Included here is one T cell receptor (beta chain) sequence, with context. The sample originates from a study of T cell responses to AZD1222 COVID-19 vaccine. The data were produced by immunoSEQ multiplex PCR, yet TCRdb's version contains in-frame clones alone and is incomplete. This table has 98,000 or so clones, 88% appearing once. This sample comprised peripheral blood, obtained 28 days after the second AZD1222 dose. This receptor was taken from an adult who received the AZD1222 COVID-19 vaccine.

The CDR3 sequence is CASSSFRSTEAFF. CDR3 coding DNA: TGTGCCAGCAGCTCGTTCAGGTCGACTGAAGCTTTCTTT. This chain connects TRBV11-3 to TRBJ1-1; D is unclear. V was shortened by 4 bases and J by 5 bases, with 11 bases between the two germline ends. The CDR3 extends over 13 amino acids. The V gene's germline CDR1 is SGHNT and CDR2 YENEEA. The whole variable domain, filled in from reference TRBV11-3 and TRBJ1-1, reads EAGVVQSPRYKIIEKKQPVAFWCNPISGHNTLYWYLQNLGQGPELLIRYENEEAVDDSQLPKDRFSAERLKGVDSTLKIQPAELGDSAVYLCASSSFRSTEAFFGQGTRLTVV.